This TCR beta chain was sequenced in a study of blood T cell repertoires in COVID-19. Libraries were prepared by immunoSEQ multiplex PCR; TCRdb keeps only in-frame clonotypes and omits some of them. Of about 140,000 clones listed, approximately 73% are singletons. Per germline, CDR1 SGHRS and CDR2 YFSETQ. V gave up 4 bases and J gave up 1 base; unmatched junction bases: 9. The CDR3 consists of 16 residues. Sample: peripheral blood. This TCR came from a man between 60 and 75 years old with acute or convalescent COVID-19. The rearrangement links TRBV5-1 to TRBJ1-2; 8 bases align to TRBD1. CDR3 region: CASSRTGRRVNYGYTF. The DNA of the CDR3 is TGCGCCAGCAGCAGGACAGGGCGCCGGGTTAACTATGGCTACACCTTC.